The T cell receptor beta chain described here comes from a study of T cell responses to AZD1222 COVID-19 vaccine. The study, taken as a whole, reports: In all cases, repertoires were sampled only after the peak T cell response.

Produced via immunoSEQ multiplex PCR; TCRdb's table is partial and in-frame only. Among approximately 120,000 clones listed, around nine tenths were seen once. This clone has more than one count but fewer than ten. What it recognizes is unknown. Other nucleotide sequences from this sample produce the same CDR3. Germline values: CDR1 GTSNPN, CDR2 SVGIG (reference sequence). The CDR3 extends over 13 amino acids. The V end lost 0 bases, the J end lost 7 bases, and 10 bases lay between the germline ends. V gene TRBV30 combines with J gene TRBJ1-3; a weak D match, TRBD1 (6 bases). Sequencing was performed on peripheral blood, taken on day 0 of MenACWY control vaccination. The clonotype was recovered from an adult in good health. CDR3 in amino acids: CAWSVAGGNTIYF. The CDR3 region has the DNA TGTGCCTGGAGTGTAGCCGGGGGCAACACCATATATTTT.